The 27 T cell receptor beta chains listed next were all sequenced from one sample in a study of tissue T cells after allogeneic stem cell transplantation. The table came from immunoSEQ multiplex PCR; TCRdb's copy has only in-frame clones and leaves some out. The sample carries more than 45,000 clones, 73% recorded once. Sample: sorted cells pooled from one or two spleens. Source of these receptors: a pool of C57BL/6 mice in good health.

As regards this clone: Mouse gene names and germline throughout. The read gets to within 1 residue of the CDR3 end, and the germline J gene fills in the rest. V gene TRBV13-1 combines with J gene TRBJ2-4; no clear D gene. Germline CDR1 and CDR2: NSHNY and SYGAGN. The CDR3 has 11 residues. Trimming removed 1 base from V and 8 bases from J, with 5 bases in between. CDR3 sequence: CASSDRGTLYF. The part of the CDR3 DNA that was read is TGTGCCAGCAGTGATCGGGGCACCTTGTAC.

This clone was detected a few times. Mouse names are used for the genes. The read stops 1 residue short of the end of the CDR3; the missing end is completed from the germline J gene. The rearrangement uses TRBV13-3 and TRBJ2-2; 11 bases are shared with TRBD2. Looked up from germline, CDR1 is NNHDY and CDR2 is SYVADS. This CDR3 is 15 amino acids long. Trimming took 5 bases from V and 1 from J; bases not matched to a gene: 1. This chain's CDR3 is CASRGTGGNTGQLYF. The CDR3 bases that were read are TGTGCCAGCAGAGGGACTGGGGGAAACACCGGGCAGCTCTAC.

As to this clone: The gene symbols are mouse symbols. Read data end 1 residue before the CDR3 end; the end is taken from the germline J gene. The chain is built from TRBV13-3 and TRBJ2-1, with no clear D. The V end lost 0 bases, the J end lost 0 bases, and 10 bases lay between the germline ends. This CDR3 has 16 amino acids. Germline CDR1 NNHDY, CDR2 SYVADS. The CDR3 loop reads CASSDAFRLNYAEQFF. The CDR3 DNA, read in part, is TGTGCCAGCAGTGATGCCTTCAGGCTTAACTATGCTGAGCAGTTC.

Of note for this clone: Gene names and germline match the mouse. The read ends 1 residue early relative to the CDR3; the germline J gene fills the gap. The chain employs TRBV16 and TRBJ2-4; 8 bases agree with TRBD2. Trimming at V came to 2 bases and at J to 0 bases, leaving 4 bases not matched to a gene. The CDR3 loop spans 16 amino acids. Germline values: CDR1 SGHSA, CDR2 FRNQAP. This chain's CDR3 is CASSLFWGGSQNTLYF. CDR3 bases read: TGTGCAAGCAGCTTATTTTGGGGGGGTAGTCAAAACACCTTGTAC.

This clone occurred once. The germline and genes are mouse ones. The CDR3 end falls 1 residue outside the read, so it is completed with the germline J gene. The rearrangement links TRBV13-2 to TRBJ1-6, with D uncertain. TRBJ1-6 counts as an open reading frame of uncertain function. Germline V lookup: CDR1 NNHNN, CDR2 SYGAGS (reference sequence). Trimming took 0 bases from V and 0 from J, leaving 7 bases between them. This CDR3 comprises 16 residues. The CDR3 sequence is CASGDATSSYNSPLYF. The CDR3 DNA, read in part, is TGTGCCAGCGGTGATGCGACATCTTCCTATAATTCGCCCCTCTAC.

Regarding this clone: Gene names and germline match the mouse. The DNA ends 1 residue before the CDR3 does, and the rest of the CDR3 is filled in from the germline J gene. This chain uses TRBV29 with TRBJ2-7; no definite D call. CDR3 length: 12 amino acids. The germline V gene has CDR1 MSHET and CDR2 SYDVDS. Trimming stripped 5 bases from V and 4 bases from J, with 9 bases between. The CDR3 loop reads CASSEQNYEQYF. The part of the CDR3 DNA that was read is TGTGCTAGCAGTGAACAGAATTATGAACAGTAC.

Regarding this clone: Gene names are the mouse ones. The CDR3 extends 1 residue past the end of the read, so its final part is completed from the germline J gene. The chain carries TRBV2 and TRBJ1-1; D ambiguous. This CDR3 has 13 amino acids. The germline CDR1 and CDR2 sequences are LGHNA and YSYQKL. Trimming took off 2 bases at V and 1 base at J, with 5 bases between the two ends. CDR3 DNA, as far as it was read: TGTGCCAGCAGCCAAAAAGGGAACACAGAAGTCTTC. Its protein is CASSQKGNTEVF. Given in full, the CDR3 is CASSQKGNTEVFF.

About this clone itself: Germline and genes here are mouse. The read falls 1 residue short of the CDR3 end, and the missing part is taken from the germline J gene. The chain is built from TRBV14 and TRBJ2-1; unclear D gene. Trimming stripped 2 bases from V and 7 bases from J, with 10 bases between. The CDR3 has 13 residues. CDR1 is SGHDT and CDR2 is FRDEAV in the germline V gene. The CDR3 here is CASSLGRAAEQFF. CDR3 bases read: TGTGCCAGCAGTTTGGGGAGGGCGGCTGAGCAGTTC.

On this clone itself: Mouse gene names apply. The read ends 1 residue shy of where the CDR3 ends; the end is completed using the germline J gene. The chain has TRBV19 and TRBJ2-4, with D possibly being TRBD2 (7 bases). CDR1 is FNHDT and CDR2 is SITEND in the germline V gene (reference sequence). The CDR3 totals 15 residues. Trimming stripped 1 base from V and 0 bases from J, with 9 bases between. CDR3 residues: CASSILGASQNTLYF. Partial CDR3 DNA: TGTGCCAGCAGTATACTGGGGGCTAGTCAAAACACCTTGTAC.

About this clone itself: Gene names and germline refer to mouse. The CDR3 end is not reached by the read, which stops 1 residue before it; the germline J gene fills it in. This chain uses TRBV3 with TRBJ2-2; a possible D gene is TRBD2 (5 bases). The CDR3 extends over 15 amino acids. V lost 1 base and J 1 base, leaving 7 bases between the germline ends. CDR1 SNHLY and CDR2 FYNGKV come from the germline V gene (reference sequence). Incomplete CDR3 DNA: TGTGCCAGCAGCTTAGTGGGGAGAAACACCGGGCAGCTCTAC. This gives the protein CASSLVGRNTGQLY. The CDR3 in its entirety is CASSLVGRNTGQLYF.

Regarding this clone: The germline and genes are mouse ones. Read coverage stops 1 residue before the CDR3 terminus; the germline J gene supplies the remainder. The chain recombines TRBV29 with TRBJ1-1; D is unresolved. This CDR3 spans 13 amino acids. Trimming shortened V by 2 bases and J by 1 base, and 5 bases separated the two germline ends. The germline gives CDR1 MSHET, CDR2 SYDVDS. The CDR3 spells CASSLNRNTEVFF. The sequenced part of the CDR3 DNA is TGTGCTAGCAGTTTAAACAGAAACACAGAAGTCTTC.

This clone was counted between two and nine times. Here the gene names and germline are mouse. The read ends 1 residue shy of where the CDR3 ends; the end is completed using the germline J gene. V is TRBV13-1 and J is TRBJ2-7; 8 bases align to TRBD2. CDR3 size: 13 residues. Germline values: CDR1 NSHNY, CDR2 SYGAGN. The ends lost 0 bases at V and 7 bases at J; junction bases unmatched: 3. The CDR3 region is CASSDVGGGEQYF. The CDR3 bases that were read are TGTGCCAGCAGTGATGTTGGGGGGGGAGAACAGTAC.

The count of this clone is one. Mouse germline and gene names are used. The read halts 1 residue ahead of the CDR3 end, with the missing end drawn from the germline J gene. The rearrangement uses TRBV2 and TRBJ2-3; perhaps TRBD2 as D (7 bases). Germline assignment: CDR1 LGHNA and CDR2 YSYQKL. With 0 bases removed from V and 2 bases from J, the gap between germline ends came to 12 bases. The CDR3 spans 16 residues. The CDR3 spells CASSQEWGADAETLYF. The CDR3 bases that were read are TGTGCCAGCAGCCAAGAATGGGGGGCGGATGCAGAAACGCTGTAT.

Notes on this clone: Mouse gene names apply. Coverage ceases 1 residue before the CDR3 finishes, and the germline J gene fills in the end. The chain carries TRBV13-2 and TRBJ1-4; D remains ambiguous. Germline lookup yields CDR1 NNHNN and CDR2 SYGAGS (reference sequence). The V end lost 2 bases, the J end lost 0 bases, and 5 bases lay between the germline ends. The CDR3 totals 14 residues. CDR3 amino acids: CASGETISNERLFF. The DNA read from the CDR3 is TGTGCCAGCGGTGAGACAATTTCCAACGAAAGATTATTT.

By share, this clone counts as medium-sized. Genes here carry mouse names. The CDR3: CASSSWGSAETLYF. CDR3 DNA (partial): TGTGCAAGCAGCTCCTGGGGGAGTGCAGAAACGCTGTAT. The rearrangement links TRBV16 to TRBJ2-3, with 7 nucleotides matching TRBD2. The sequence runs out 1 residue before the end of the CDR3; the remainder is reconstructed from the germline J gene. The J segment lost 0 bases and the V segment lost 4 bases, leaving 1 base of the junction unmatched. Germline V CDR1 and CDR2: SGHSA, FRNQAP. The CDR3 is 14 residues long.

Details on this clone: Any gene name here is a mouse gene name. The CDR3 end is not reached by the read, which stops 1 residue before it; the germline J gene fills it in. The chain recombines TRBV19 with TRBJ2-5; TRBD1 is a possible D gene (6 bases). CDR1 FNHDT and CDR2 SITEND come from the germline V gene (reference sequence). V was shortened by 4 bases and J by 0 bases, with 9 bases between the two germline ends. This CDR3 has 14 amino acids. CDR3 residues: CASSHRVNQDTQYF. Partial CDR3 DNA: TGTGCCAGCAGTCACAGGGTTAACCAAGACACCCAGTAC. The whole variable domain, remainder taken from reference TRBV19 and TRBJ2-5, is GGIITQTPKFLIGQEGQKLTLKCQQNFNHDTMYWYRQDSGKGLRLIYYSITENDLQKGDLSEGYDASREKKSSFSLTVTSAQKNEMAVFLCASSHRVNQDTQYFGPGTRLLVL.

This clone was seen only once. Germline and genes here are mouse. From the germline J gene comes the end of the CDR3, since the read stops 1 residue before it. The rearrangement links TRBV24 to TRBJ2-5; possible D gene TRBD2, 6 bases. The CDR3 has 15 residues. V was shortened by 0 bases and J by 1 base, with 8 bases between the two germline ends. Germline V CDR1 and CDR2: KGHTA, FRNEEI. This CDR3 is CASSLYVGDQDTQYF. Incomplete CDR3 DNA: TGTGCCAGCAGTCTGTATGTGGGGGACCAAGACACCCAGTAC.

This clone has a single count. Gene names follow the mouse nomenclature. The read gets to within 1 residue of the CDR3 end, and the germline J gene fills in the rest. The chain uses TRBV19 and TRBJ2-3, with a tentative D call TRBD1 (5 bases). Trimming took 1 base from V and 1 from J, leaving 13 bases between them. Germline V lookup: CDR1 FNHDT, CDR2 SITEND (reference sequence). The CDR3 sequence is 16 residues long. Here the CDR3 reads CASSIRAGWGAETLYF. Incomplete CDR3 DNA: TGTGCCAGCAGTATAAGGGCAGGGTGGGGTGCAGAAACGCTGTAT.

About this clone: Mouse gene names apply. The read comes to an end 1 residue before the CDR3 does, leaving the germline J gene to fill in the end. This chain joins TRBV3 and TRBJ1-1; 7 bases align to TRBD1. The germline V gene has CDR1 SNHLY and CDR2 FYNGKV (reference sequence). The CDR3 covers 11 residues. J gave up 7 bases and V 5 bases, and 1 base lay outside the gene matches. The part of the CDR3 DNA that was read is TGTGCCAGCAGCGCAGGGGGAGAAGTCTTC. This translates into CASSAGGEVF. Given in full, the CDR3 is CASSAGGEVFF.

This clone was recorded only once. These gene names are mouse names. The CDR3 end lies 1 residue beyond the end of the read and is filled in from the germline J gene. This chain links TRBV5 with TRBJ2-2; 7 bases fit TRBD2. The CDR3 is 16 amino acids. Per germline, CDR1 LGHNA and CDR2 YNLKQL (reference sequence). The trim removed 2 bases at V and 0 bases at J, leaving 3 bases unmatched. CDR3 protein: CASSQNWGSNTGQLYF. Incomplete CDR3 DNA: TGTGCCAGCAGCCAAAACTGGGGCTCAAACACCGGGCAGCTCTAC.

Regarding this clone: Genes here carry mouse names. The read ends 1 residue shy of where the CDR3 ends; the end is completed using the germline J gene. V is TRBV26 and J is TRBJ1-6; TRBD1 matches 10 bases. TRBJ1-6 is an ORF; its function is uncertain. The germline gives CDR1 KGHPV, CDR2 FQNQEV (reference sequence). Trimming at V came to 2 bases and at J to 7 bases, leaving 2 bases not matched to a gene. This CDR3 has 15 amino acids. The CDR3 bases that were read are TGTGCCAGCAGTCTGGGACAGGGGGGGAATTCGCCCCTCTAC. This translates into CASSLGQGGNSPLY. The entire CDR3 protein reads CASSLGQGGNSPLYF.

On this clone: The genes are named according to mouse. The missing CDR3 end, 1 residue past where the read stops, is filled in from the germline J gene. The chain carries TRBV29 and TRBJ2-4; D is unclear. Per the germline V gene, CDR1 is MSHET and CDR2 is SYDVDS. The CDR3 is 14 residues long. Trimming took 5 bases from V and 0 from J, leaving 9 bases between them. The covered CDR3 bases are TGTGCTAGCAGTGCCTTCGGTAGTCAAAACACCTTGTAC. It specifies CASSAFGSQNTLY. The CDR3 in full is CASSAFGSQNTLYF.

This clone was counted a few times. Genes here carry mouse names. The read comes to an end 1 residue before the CDR3 does, leaving the germline J gene to fill in the end. The chain combines TRBV13-3 with TRBJ2-7, with 11 nucleotides matching TRBD1. With V trimmed by 7 bases and J by 5 bases, 8 bases remained unmatched. CDR1 and CDR2 (germline): NNHDY, SYVADS. The CDR3 runs to 14 residues. This CDR3 is CASSAGQGADEQYF. The CDR3 DNA, read in part, is TGTGCCAGCTCCGCCGGACAGGGGGCCGATGAACAGTAC.

Comment on this clone: Gene names and germline refer to mouse. The CDR3 end lies 1 residue beyond the end of the read and is filled in from the germline J gene. The genes are TRBV2 and TRBJ1-1; 9 bases line up with TRBD1. Looked up from germline, CDR1 is LGHNA and CDR2 is YSYQKL. The CDR3 runs 13 residues. J was trimmed by 4 bases and V by 4 bases; bases with no gene match: 1. The CDR3 DNA, read in part, is TGTGCCAGCAGCCGGGGACAGGGCACAGAAGTCTTC. Translating gives CASSRGQGTEVF. The whole CDR3 is CASSRGQGTEVFF.

Details on this clone: Gene names and germline match the mouse. The read halts 1 residue ahead of the CDR3 end, with the missing end drawn from the germline J gene. The V and J genes are TRBV13-2 and TRBJ1-1; D unresolved. The V gene's germline CDR1 is NNHNN and CDR2 SYGAGS (reference sequence). V was trimmed by 2 bases and J by 3 bases, leaving 5 bases between them. The CDR3 extends over 12 amino acids. CDR3 loop: CASGEGYTEVFF. The covered CDR3 bases are TGTGCCAGCGGTGAGGGATACACAGAAGTCTTC.

Notes on this clone: The genes are named according to mouse. Sequencing ends 1 residue short of the CDR3 end; the germline J gene provides the rest. V and J are TRBV13-1 and TRBJ2-5; TRBD1 or TRBD2 may be the D gene (7 bases each). This CDR3 comprises 14 residues. Deletions cut 0 bases from V and 6 bases from J, with 11 bases between. Germline V CDR1 and CDR2: NSHNY, SYGAGN. CDR3 DNA (partial): TGTGCCAGCAGTGATGCAGGGGGGGTGGACACCCAGTAC. Encoded protein: CASSDAGGVDTQY. The whole CDR3 is CASSDAGGVDTQYF.

In regard to this clone: Gene names are the mouse ones. CDR3 loop: CASSRQISNERLFF. Partial CDR3 DNA: TGTGCCAGCAGTCGACAAATTTCCAACGAAAGATTATTT. The genes are TRBV3 and TRBJ1-4, with D hard to call. From the germline J gene comes the end of the CDR3, since the read stops 1 residue before it. CDR1 SNHLY and CDR2 FYNGKV come from the germline V gene (reference sequence). This CDR3 spans 14 amino acids. The ends were cut back, 6 bases at V and 0 bases at J, with 8 bases in the middle.